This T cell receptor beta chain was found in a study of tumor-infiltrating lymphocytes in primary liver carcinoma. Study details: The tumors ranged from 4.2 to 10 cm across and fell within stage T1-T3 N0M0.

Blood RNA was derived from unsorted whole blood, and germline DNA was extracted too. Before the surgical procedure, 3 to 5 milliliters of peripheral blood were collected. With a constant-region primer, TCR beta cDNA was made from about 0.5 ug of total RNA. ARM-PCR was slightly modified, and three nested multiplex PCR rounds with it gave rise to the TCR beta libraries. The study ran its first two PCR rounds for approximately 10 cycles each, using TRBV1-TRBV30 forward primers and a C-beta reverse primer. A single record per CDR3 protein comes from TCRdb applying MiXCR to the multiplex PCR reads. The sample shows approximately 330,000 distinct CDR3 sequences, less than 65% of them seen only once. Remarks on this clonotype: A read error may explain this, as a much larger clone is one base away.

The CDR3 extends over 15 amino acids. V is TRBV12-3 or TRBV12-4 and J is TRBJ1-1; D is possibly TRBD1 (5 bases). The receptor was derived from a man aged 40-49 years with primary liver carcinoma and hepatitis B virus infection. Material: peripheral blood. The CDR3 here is CASRDPGRGGTDAFF. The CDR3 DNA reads TGTGCCAGCAGGGACCCCGGGAGGGGCGGCACTGATGCTTTCTTT.